A selection of T cell receptor beta chains follows, all from one sample in a study of T cells in Graves' hyperthyroidism and ophthalmopathy. From the multiplex PCR reads, TCRdb called clonotypes with MiXCR, one entry per CDR3 protein. This sample has about 560,000 distinct CDR3 sequences, with around 17% found just once. The sequenced material came from blood. Receptor source: a woman younger than 30 with Graves' hyperthyroidism. The CDR3 runs from the conserved cysteine through the conserved F or W. D genes are given only for firm matches. Size tells how often a clone was seen (once, few, many) or the class of an expanded clone, and some rows leave it out.

clone size	V gene	CDR3 length	D gene	J gene	CDR3 protein	CDR3 DNA
many	TRBV28	14	.	TRBJ1-1	CASSLWQKNTEAFF	TGTGCCAGCAGTTTATGGCAAAAGAACACTGAAGCTTTCTTT
many	TRBV12-3/TRBV12-4	15	.	TRBJ2-1	CASSLEETPNNEQFF	TGTGCCAGCAGTTTGGAAGAGACACCCAACAATGAGCAGTTCTTC
once	TRBV10-3	17	TRBD2	TRBJ2-5	CAISNPIGLAGVETQYF	TGTGCCATCTCGAACCCCATCGGACTAGCGGGAGTGGAGACCCAGTACTTC
.	TRBV6-1	12	.	TRBJ2-1	CASSEERWDEFF	TGCGCCAGCAGTGAAGAGAGGTGGGACGAGTTCTTC
many	TRBV20-1	15	.	TRBJ2-3	CSARAARASTDTQYF	TGCAGTGCTCGGGCCGCTAGAGCTAGCACAGATACGCAGTATTTT
.	TRBV6-2/TRBV6-3	17	TRBD2	TRBJ2-5	CASSQGSGSKGWETQYF	TGTGCCAGCAGCCAGGGTAGCGGGAGTAAGGGCTGGGAGACCCAGTACTTC
many	TRBV20-1	14	.	TRBJ2-1	CSAWGAAGNNEQFF	TGCAGTGCTTGGGGGGCCGCGGGGAACAATGAGCAGTTCTTC
few	TRBV12-3/TRBV12-4	13	TRBD1	TRBJ2-2	CALRQGLTGELFF	TGTGCCCTCAGACAGGGTTTAACCGGGGAGCTGTTTTTT
.	TRBV19	16	.	TRBJ2-3	CASSILGVSGTDTQYF	TGTGCCAGTAGTATACTTGGGGTTAGCGGCACAGATACGCAGTATTTT
many	TRBV7-9	15	TRBD1	TRBJ2-2	CASSFRDRLSGELFF	TGTGCCAGCAGCTTCCGGGACAGGCTGTCCGGGGAGCTGTTTTTT
many	TRBV5-1	16	.	TRBJ2-3	CASSFPSREPTDTQYF	TGCGCCAGCAGCTTCCCCAGCAGGGAACCCACAGATACGCAGTATTTT
many	TRBV28	15	TRBD1	TRBJ1-5	CASYQPGGSNQPQHF	TGTGCCAGCTATCAACCAGGGGGAAGCAATCAGCCCCAGCATTTT
few	TRBV9	15	.	TRBJ2-7	CASSVGSWGAYEQYF	TGTGCCAGCAGCGTAGGGTCCTGGGGGGCCTACGAGCAGTACTTC
many	TRBV2	15	TRBD2	TRBJ2-1	CASSEWEGEGNEQFF	TGTGCCAGCAGTGAGTGGGAGGGCGAGGGCAATGAGCAGTTCTTC
many	TRBV6-1	15	TRBD2	TRBJ2-3	CASSYLSGGSDTQYF	TGTGCCAGCAGTTACCTTAGCGGGGGATCAGATACGCAGTATTTT
many	TRBV20-1	12	.	TRBJ1-1	CSASRSQAEAFF	TGCAGTGCTAGCAGGAGTCAGGCTGAAGCTTTCTTT
many	TRBV6-1	16	.	TRBJ2-2	CASSHPFGGNGGELFF	TGTGCCAGCAGCCATCCGTTTGGGGGGAATGGCGGGGAGCTGTTTTTT
few	TRBV3-1	18	.	TRBJ2-1	CASSQDLTRTLSYNEQFF	TGTGCCAGCAGCCAAGATTTAACCCGGACTCTCTCCTACAATGAGCAGTTCTTC
many	TRBV27	13	TRBD1	TRBJ1-1	CASSLRSGQGTFF	TGTGCCAGCAGTTTAAGGAGCGGACAGGGGACTTTCTTT
many	TRBV2	11	TRBD1	TRBJ1-1	CASSERDRAFF	TGTGCCAGCAGTGAACGGGACAGGGCTTTCTTT
many	TRBV28	16	TRBD2	TRBJ2-3	CASSWTTSTITDTQYF	TGTGCCAGCAGTTGGACGACTAGCACGATCACAGATACGCAGTATTTT
.	TRBV6-2/TRBV6-3	16	TRBD1	TRBJ1-6	CASSYRRQGWGSPLHF	TGTGCCAGCAGTTACCGGCGACAGGGATGGGGTTCACCCCTCCACTTT
many	TRBV15	14	.	TRBJ2-1	CATSRVGPYNEQFF	TGTGCCACCAGCAGAGTGGGACCTTACAATGAGCAGTTCTTC
many	TRBV3-1	13	.	TRBJ2-3	CASRLRGTDTQYF	TGTGCCAGCAGGCTCCGGGGGACAGATACGCAGTATTTT
.	TRBV7-2	14	TRBD2	TRBJ2-1	CASSLTSGSHEQFF	TGTGCCAGCAGCTTGACTAGCGGGAGCCATGAGCAGTTCTTC
.	TRBV6-5	15	TRBD1	TRBJ1-2	CASSYSETGFYGYTF	TGTGCCAGCAGTTACTCCGAGACAGGGTTCTATGGCTACACCTTC
many	TRBV5-1	16	TRBD2	TRBJ2-1	CASSALLLASHNEQFF	TGCGCCAGCAGCGCGCTCCTACTAGCGAGTCACAATGAGCAGTTCTTC
few	TRBV12-5	13	TRBD1	TRBJ1-1	CASGPQDRVLRIF	TGTGCTAGTGGTCCCCAGGACAGGGTTCTTCGTATCTTT
few	TRBV7-9	13	.	TRBJ1-2	CASRTGEGLGYTF	TGTGCCAGCAGGACGGGAGAGGGGTTGGGCTACACCTTC
.	TRBV6-6	14	.	TRBJ2-5	CASSYSPGRETQYF	TGTGCCAGCAGTTACTCGCCGGGCCGGGAGACCCAGTACTTC
.	TRBV6-5	12	.	TRBJ1-2	CASSYSGESYTF	TGTGCCAGCAGTTACTCGGGGGAGAGCTACACCTTC
.	TRBV10-2	15	TRBD2	TRBJ2-5	CASTPGTSGRETQYF	TGCGCCAGTACCCCCGGGACTAGCGGGAGGGAGACCCAGTACTTC
many	TRBV7-2	17	.	TRBJ1-6	CASSLVPGGQNNSPLHF	TGTGCCAGCAGCTTAGTCCCAGGAGGACAGAATAATTCACCCCTCCACTTT
.	TRBV20-1	13	TRBD2	TRBJ2-1	CSAPPRGGLEQFF	TGCAGTGCGCCCCCTCGGGGGGGCCTTGAGCAGTTCTTC
few	TRBV14	14	TRBD1	TRBJ1-3	CADYGDRGRNTIYF	TGTGCCGATTACGGGGACAGGGGTCGAAACACCATATATTTT
.	TRBV12-3/TRBV12-4	13	.	TRBJ2-2	CASTLIKTGELFF	TGTGCCAGCACCCTAATAAAGACCGGGGAGCTGTTTTTT
few	TRBV7-9	15	.	TRBJ2-5	CASSLEGTGRETQYF	TGTGCCAGCAGCTTAGAGGGAACGGGTAGAGAGACCCAGTACTTC
.	TRBV12-3/TRBV12-4	15	.	TRBJ2-2	CASSLYRKRTGELFF	TGTGCCAGCAGTTTGTACCGAAAGCGCACCGGGGAGCTGTTTTTT
.	TRBV18	14	.	TRBJ1-1	CASSPRVQSPEAFF	TGTGCCAGCTCACCAAGGGTCCAGAGTCCTGAAGCTTTCTTT
many	TRBV4-2	18	.	TRBJ1-5	CASSQRGDVSQYNQPQHF	TGTGCCAGCAGCCAACGGGGGGATGTTTCCCAGTACAATCAGCCCCAGCATTTT
.	TRBV7-9	12	.	TRBJ1-1	CASSLGMPEAFF	TGTGCCAGCAGCTTAGGTATGCCTGAAGCTTTCTTT
.	TRBV20-1	15	TRBD2	TRBJ2-7	CSAAHPAGGAYEQYF	TGCAGTGCAGCCCACCCAGCGGGAGGGGCCTACGAGCAGTACTTC
.	TRBV5-6	19	.	TRBJ2-6	CASSFVSRQGRSGANVLTF	TGTGCCAGCAGCTTTGTAAGTAGGCAGGGCCGCTCTGGGGCCAACGTCCTGACTTTC
many	TRBV20-1	16	TRBD2	TRBJ2-3	CSAREGGREGVDTQYF	TGCAGTGCTAGAGAGGGGGGCCGGGAGGGGGTTGATACGCAGTATTTT
many	TRBV27	15	.	TRBJ2-3	CASRTQTGGADTQYF	TGTGCCAGCAGGACACAGACAGGTGGGGCAGATACGCAGTATTTT
.	TRBV28	13	TRBD1	TRBJ2-1	CASRPQGNNEQFF	TGTGCCAGCAGACCACAGGGGAACAATGAGCAGTTCTTC
many	TRBV10-3	14	TRBD2	TRBJ2-7	CAISPIAGTYEQYF	TGTGCCATCAGTCCTATAGCGGGCACCTACGAGCAGTACTTC
.	TRBV7-2	18	TRBD2	TRBJ2-1	CASSLGLAGGSSYNEQFF	TGTGCCAGCAGCTTGGGACTAGCGGGAGGGAGCTCCTACAATGAGCAGTTCTTC
once	TRBV20-1	15	TRBD2	TRBJ2-1	CSARGLAGGYNEQFF	TGCAGTGCTAGAGGTCTAGCGGGAGGCTACAATGAGCAGTTCTTC
many	TRBV6-1	14	.	TRBJ1-5	CASSELTINQPQHF	TGTGCCAGCAGTGAATTGACAATCAATCAGCCCCAGCATTTT
.	TRBV11-2	16	.	TRBJ1-4	CASSQETPPTNEKLFF	TGCGCCAGCAGCCAAGAAACCCCCCCAACTAATGAAAAACTGTTTTTT
.	TRBV7-9	14	.	TRBJ2-5	CASREPTAGETQYF	TGTGCCAGCCGAGAACCGACAGCGGGAGAGACCCAGTACTTC
.	TRBV13	14	TRBD1	TRBJ1-2	CASRTQGSNYGYTF	TGTGCCAGCAGGACACAGGGGTCGAACTATGGCTACACCTTC